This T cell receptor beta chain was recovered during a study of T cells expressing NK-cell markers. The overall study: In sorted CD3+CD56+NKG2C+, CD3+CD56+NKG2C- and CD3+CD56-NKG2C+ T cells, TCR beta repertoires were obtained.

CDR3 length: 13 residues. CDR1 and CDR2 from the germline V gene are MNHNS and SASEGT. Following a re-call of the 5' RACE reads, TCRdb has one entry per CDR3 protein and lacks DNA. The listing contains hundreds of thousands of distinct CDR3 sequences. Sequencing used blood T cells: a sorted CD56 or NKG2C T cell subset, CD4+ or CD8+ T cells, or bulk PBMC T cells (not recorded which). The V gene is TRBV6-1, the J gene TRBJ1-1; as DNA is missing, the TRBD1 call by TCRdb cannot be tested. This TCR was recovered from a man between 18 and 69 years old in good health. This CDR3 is CASTGQARAEAFF.